This T cell receptor (beta chain) was identified in a study of blood T cell repertoires in COVID-19. Libraries were prepared by immunoSEQ multiplex PCR; TCRdb keeps only in-frame clonotypes and omits some of them. The data hold roughly 91,000 clones, with more than 75% observed a single time. Between the trimmed V and J ends, which lost 11 bases and 4 bases, there was a span of 8 bases. This CDR3 contains 10 residues. Per the germline V gene, CDR1 is SNHLY and CDR2 is FYNNEI. The specimen sequenced was peripheral blood. The chain has TRBV2 and TRBJ1-2; perhaps TRBD1 as D (6 bases). The sequence came from a man between 65 and 79 years old with acute or convalescent COVID-19. The CDR3 coding sequence is TGTGCCCTAGGGGGCTATGGCTACACCTTC. As protein: CALGGYGYTF.